These T cell receptor beta chains were read from a single sample in a study of blood T cell repertoires in COVID-19. The protocol was immunoSEQ multiplex PCR, while the TCRdb copy is restricted to in-frame clones and leaves out a portion. The sample has about 84,000 clones, around 83% seen once. Sequencing input: peripheral blood. These receptor sequences come from an elderly man with active or convalescent COVID-19. Both conserved end residues are part of each CDR3. The D gene is left open where the match is weak.

j_call | d_call | v_call | cdr3_aa
TRBJ2-2 | TRBD2 | TRBV6-2/TRBV6-3 | CASSLDRLAGGSGELFF
TRBJ2-5 | TRBD1 | TRBV25-1 | CASSDNRGASQETQYF
TRBJ2-7 | NA | TRBV6-6 | CASSPGTPSYEQYF
TRBJ2-1 | NA | TRBV11-3 | CASSLGREKVEQFF
TRBJ1-2 | NA | TRBV24-1 | CATSEAGPYYGYTF
TRBJ2-3 | TRBD2 | TRBV7-2 | CASSLATGGQLSQYF
TRBJ1-1 | TRBD1 | TRBV7-3 | CASSLQGARNTEAFF
TRBJ2-2 | TRBD2 | TRBV6-2/TRBV6-3 | CASSSAGTSGTGELFF
TRBJ2-2 | TRBD2 | TRBV5-4 | CASSSLVSGGLNTGELFF
TRBJ2-7 | TRBD2 | TRBV6-5 | CASRLTSGTIEQYF
TRBJ1-6 | NA | TRBV5-1 | CASSVAANSPLHF
TRBJ1-1 | NA | TRBV15 | CATSRDRGGWVTEAFF
TRBJ1-1 | NA | TRBV19 | CASSIAVMNTEAFF
TRBJ1-4 | TRBD1 | TRBV7-6 | CASSFLPGLGQEKLFF
TRBJ2-1 | TRBD2 | TRBV2 | CASSEEGSGAYNEQFF
TRBJ1-1 | NA | TRBV3-1/TRBV3-2 | CASSQRDRNAFF
TRBJ2-3 | TRBD2 | TRBV28 | CASSSPAGGGTDTQYF
TRBJ1-6 | NA | TRBV7-2 | CASSLTGNSPLHF
TRBJ1-1 | NA | TRBV7-9 | CASRTRLNTEAFF
TRBJ1-2 | NA | TRBV27 | CASRALEGDIYGYTF